This TCR beta chain is from a study of blood T cell repertoires in COVID-19. Data came from immunoSEQ multiplex PCR; TCRdb stores just in-frame clones and leaves some out. Among tens of thousands of clones listed, around nine tenths were seen once. The germline V gene has CDR1 GTSNPN and CDR2 SVGIG (reference sequence). The J segment lost 0 bases and the V segment lost 5 bases, leaving 8 bases of the junction unmatched. The CDR3 totals 15 residues. This receptor was obtained from a woman aged 60 to 75 with COVID-19, enrolled during active disease. Sequencing was carried out using peripheral blood. The V and J genes are TRBV30 and TRBJ1-1; 8 nucleotides line up with TRBD1. CDR3 in amino acids: CAWARQGPVNTEAFF. The CDR3 DNA sequence: TGTGCCTGGGCACGACAGGGGCCGGTGAACACTGAAGCTTTCTTT. The full variable domain, with the rest looked up from reference TRBV30 and TRBJ1-1, is SQTIHQWPATLVQPVGSPLSLECTVEGTSNPNLYWYRQAAGRGLQLLFYSVGIGQISSEVPQNLSASRPQDRQFILSSKKLLLSDSGFYLCAWARQGPVNTEAFFGQGTRLTVV.